A selection of T cell receptor beta chains follows, all from one sample in a study of T cells after yellow fever vaccination. TCRdb re-derived calls from the 5' RACE reads in MiXCR, one entry per CDR3 protein. The sample includes some 340,000 distinct CDR3 sequences, approximately 4% of them seen just once. This specimen consisted of PBMCs, obtained 5 days after the yellow fever booster vaccination. These receptors were obtained from a man between 18 and 29 years old who received the YFV17D yellow fever vaccine. The CDR3 runs from the conserved cysteine through the conserved F or W. Each record gives: CDR3 DNA, CDR3 protein, J gene, clone size, V gene, D gene, CDR3 length. D genes are given only for firm matches. Clone size is given for some rows only: seen once, a few or many times, or a class if the clone is expanded.

DNA: TGTGCCAGCTCACCAGGCGGGGGCCTTGGGGATACGCAGTATTTT
CDR3: CASSPGGGLGDTQYF
J: TRBJ2-3
size: few
V: TRBV18
D: .
length: 15

DNA: TGTGCCAGCAGATCCCGGGACAGTGTATATGGCTACACCTTC
CDR3: CASRSRDSVYGYTF
J: TRBJ1-2
size: many
V: TRBV6-5
D: TRBD1
length: 14

DNA: TGTGCCAGCAGCAGGGGGTTCGCCGGAACTGAAGCTTTCTTT
CDR3: CASSRGFAGTEAFF
J: TRBJ1-1
size: few
V: TRBV3-1
D: .
length: 14

DNA: TGTGCCACCAGCAGTATGGGCCTGACTGAAGCTTTCTTT
CDR3: CATSSMGLTEAFF
J: TRBJ1-1
size: .
V: TRBV15
D: .
length: 13

DNA: TGTGCCAGCAGGATCGACAGGGGCAATCAGCCCCAGCATTTT
CDR3: CASRIDRGNQPQHF
J: TRBJ1-5
size: few
V: TRBV6-2/TRBV6-3
D: TRBD1
length: 14

DNA: TGTGCCAGCAGGATCTCTTTAGCGGGGGGGTACAATGAGCAGTTCTTC
CDR3: CASRISLAGGYNEQFF
J: TRBJ2-1
size: few
V: TRBV6-5
D: TRBD2
length: 16

DNA: TGCGCCAGCAGCTCGCGGACAGGGGTCTTTGTCGAGCAGTACTTC
CDR3: CASSSRTGVFVEQYF
J: TRBJ2-7
size: few
V: TRBV5-1
D: TRBD1
length: 15

DNA: TGTGCCAGCAGTTACGGTCAGCCCCAGCATTTT
CDR3: CASSYGQPQHF
J: TRBJ1-5
size: .
V: TRBV28
D: .
length: 11

DNA: TGTGCCAGCAGCCTGAGCCGGACTGAAGCTTTCTTT
CDR3: CASSLSRTEAFF
J: TRBJ1-1
size: many
V: TRBV5-6
D: .
length: 12

DNA: TGTGCCAGCAGTGCCCAGACAGGGGGCGGCAATCAGCCCCAGCATTTT
CDR3: CASSAQTGGGNQPQHF
J: TRBJ1-5
size: few
V: TRBV6-1
D: TRBD1
length: 16

DNA: TGTGCCAGTCGAACAGGGGGAAGCAATCAGCCCCAGCATTTT
CDR3: CASRTGGSNQPQHF
J: TRBJ1-5
size: few
V: TRBV19
D: TRBD1
length: 14

DNA: TGTGCCACCAGCAGAGACCAGGGGGAACAGTACTTC
CDR3: CATSRDQGEQYF
J: TRBJ2-7
size: .
V: TRBV15
D: TRBD1
length: 12

DNA: TGTGCCAGCAGTCCAGAATCAGGGGGTTATCAGCCCCAGCATTTT
CDR3: CASSPESGGYQPQHF
J: TRBJ1-5
size: .
V: TRBV12-3/TRBV12-4
D: TRBD1
length: 15

DNA: TGCAGTGCTAATTACAGGGGGCCCACTGAAGCTTTCTTT
CDR3: CSANYRGPTEAFF
J: TRBJ1-1
size: many
V: TRBV20-1
D: TRBD1
length: 13

DNA: TGCAGTGCTATACGGGCAGGGTACTATGGCTACACCTTC
CDR3: CSAIRAGYYGYTF
J: TRBJ1-2
size: few
V: TRBV20-1
D: .
length: 13

DNA: TGTGCCAGCAGCTCCGGGACAGGAACCTTCGAGCAGTACTTC
CDR3: CASSSGTGTFEQYF
J: TRBJ2-7
size: many
V: TRBV9
D: TRBD1
length: 14

DNA: TGTGCCAGCAGCTCCCAGGGTGCACCCCTCCACTTT
CDR3: CASSSQGAPLHF
J: TRBJ1-6
size: few
V: TRBV7-8
D: .
length: 12

DNA: TGTGCCAGCAGCCAAGAATCCCCCTTCCTAGCGGGGGCGGGAGATACGCAGTATTTT
CDR3: CASSQESPFLAGAGDTQYF
J: TRBJ2-3
size: few
V: TRBV14
D: TRBD2
length: 19

DNA: TGTGCCAGCAGTTTGGCACAGGGGCGCACAGATACGCAGTATTTT
CDR3: CASSLAQGRTDTQYF
J: TRBJ2-3
size: many
V: TRBV12-3/TRBV12-4
D: TRBD1
length: 15

DNA: TGTGCCAGCAGTTGGACGGACAGGGTAGACGGAAAACTGTTTTTT
CDR3: CASSWTDRVDGKLFF
J: TRBJ1-4
size: .
V: TRBV11-2
D: TRBD1
length: 15

DNA: TGCGCCAGCAGCTTGGACAGGGACGCAAACTATGGCTACACCTTC
CDR3: CASSLDRDANYGYTF
J: TRBJ1-2
size: .
V: TRBV5-1
D: .
length: 15

DNA: TGTGCCAGCAGCTTCGGGGCGACGGGGGGTGGAGAGACCCAGTACTTC
CDR3: CASSFGATGGGETQYF
J: TRBJ2-5
size: few
V: TRBV11-2
D: TRBD2
length: 16

DNA: TGTGCCAGCAGTTACTCTCCGGAGCAGCCCTACGAGCAGTACTTC
CDR3: CASSYSPEQPYEQYF
J: TRBJ2-7
size: .
V: TRBV6-2/TRBV6-3
D: .
length: 15

DNA: TGCGCCAGCAGCTTTGGGACCGGGGAGCTGTTTTTT
CDR3: CASSFGTGELFF
J: TRBJ2-2
size: many
V: TRBV5-1
D: .
length: 12

DNA: TGTGCCAGCAGCCAGACAGGCCAGTACGAGCAGTACTTC
CDR3: CASSQTGQYEQYF
J: TRBJ2-7
size: .
V: TRBV7-9
D: .
length: 13

DNA: TGTGCCAGCAACTACGGTAACACAGATACGCAGTATTTT
CDR3: CASNYGNTDTQYF
J: TRBJ2-3
size: .
V: TRBV7-9
D: .
length: 13

DNA: TGTGCCACCAGCAGCAACCCCGGGACAAGGAGAAAACTGTTTTTT
CDR3: CATSSNPGTRRKLFF
J: TRBJ1-4
size: few
V: TRBV15
D: .
length: 15

DNA: TGTGCCAGCAGCTATCAAATGGGGGAACAAGAGACCCAGTACTTC
CDR3: CASSYQMGEQETQYF
J: TRBJ2-5
size: .
V: TRBV7-2
D: .
length: 15